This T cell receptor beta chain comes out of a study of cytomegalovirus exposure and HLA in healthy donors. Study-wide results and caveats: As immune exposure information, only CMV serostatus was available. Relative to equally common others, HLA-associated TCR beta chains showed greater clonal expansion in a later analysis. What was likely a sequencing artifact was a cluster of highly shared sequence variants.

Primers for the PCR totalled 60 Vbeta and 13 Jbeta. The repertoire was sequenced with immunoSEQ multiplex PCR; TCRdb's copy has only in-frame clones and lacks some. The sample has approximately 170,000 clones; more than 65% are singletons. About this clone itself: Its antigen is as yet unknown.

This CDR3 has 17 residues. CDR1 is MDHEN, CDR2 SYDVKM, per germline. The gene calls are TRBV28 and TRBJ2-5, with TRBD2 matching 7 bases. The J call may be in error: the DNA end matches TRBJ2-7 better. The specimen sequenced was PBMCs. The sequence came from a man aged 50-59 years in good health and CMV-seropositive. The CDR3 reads CASSLPQTSWWTYEQYF. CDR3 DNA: TGTGCCAGCAGTTTGCCTCAGACTAGCTGGTGGACCTACGAGCAGTACTTC.